Detailed here is one T cell receptor beta chain. Treatment meaning: randomized to nivolumab then ipilimumab (arm A) or the reverse (arm B). This sample stems from a study of sequential checkpoint blockade in melanoma. The repertoire was sequenced with immunoSEQ multiplex PCR; TCRdb's copy has only in-frame clones and lacks some. The data contain under 20,000 clones, around 83% of them singletons. The CDR3 has 14 residues. Trimming removed 6 bases from V and 8 bases from J, with 17 bases in between. The germline V gene encodes CDR1 LNHDA and CDR2 SQIVND (reference sequence). This TCR was recovered from a human donor with melanoma. The material sequenced was CD8+ T cells sorted from blood (inferred from file names), taken from a patient given nivolumab and ipilimumab in sequence. V usage is TRBV19 and J usage is TRBJ2-1; D is possibly TRBD2 (6 bases). This chain's CDR3 is CASSLREPFHEQFF. In DNA, the CDR3 is TGTGCCAGTAGCCTCCGGGAGCCGTTTCATGAGCAGTTCTTC.